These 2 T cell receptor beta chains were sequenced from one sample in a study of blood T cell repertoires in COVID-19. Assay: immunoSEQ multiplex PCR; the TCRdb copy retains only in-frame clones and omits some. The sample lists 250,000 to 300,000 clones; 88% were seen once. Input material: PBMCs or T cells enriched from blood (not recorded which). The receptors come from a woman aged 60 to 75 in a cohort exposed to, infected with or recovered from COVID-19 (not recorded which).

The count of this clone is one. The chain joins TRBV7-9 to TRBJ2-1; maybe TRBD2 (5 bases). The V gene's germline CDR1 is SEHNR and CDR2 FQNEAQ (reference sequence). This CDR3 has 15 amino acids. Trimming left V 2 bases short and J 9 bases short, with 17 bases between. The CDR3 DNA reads TGTGCCAGCAGCTTATATGGGGAGTATTGGATTGAGCAGTTCTTC. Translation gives CASSLYGEYWIEQFF. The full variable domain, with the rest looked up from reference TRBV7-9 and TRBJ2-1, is DTGVSQNPRHKITKRGQNVTFRCDPISEHNRLYWYRQTLGQGPEFLTYFQNEAQLEKSRLLSDRFSAERPKGSFSTLEIQRTEQGDSAMYLCASSLYGEYWIEQFFGPGTRLTVL.

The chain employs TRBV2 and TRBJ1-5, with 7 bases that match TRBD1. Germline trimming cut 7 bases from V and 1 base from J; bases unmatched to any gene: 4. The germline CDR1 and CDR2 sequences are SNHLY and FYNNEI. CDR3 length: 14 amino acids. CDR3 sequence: CASTDRQSNQPQHF. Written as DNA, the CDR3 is TGTGCCAGCACGGACAGGCAAAGCAATCAGCCCCAGCATTTT.